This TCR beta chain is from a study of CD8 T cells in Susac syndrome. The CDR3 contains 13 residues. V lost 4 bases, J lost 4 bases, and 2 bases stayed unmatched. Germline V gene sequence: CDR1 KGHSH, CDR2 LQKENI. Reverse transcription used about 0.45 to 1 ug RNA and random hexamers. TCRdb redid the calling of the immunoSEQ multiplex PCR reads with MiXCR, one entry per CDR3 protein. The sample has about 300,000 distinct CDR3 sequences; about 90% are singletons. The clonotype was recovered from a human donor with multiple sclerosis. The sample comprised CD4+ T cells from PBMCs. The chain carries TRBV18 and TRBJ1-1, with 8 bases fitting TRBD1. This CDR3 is CASSQQGGTEAFF. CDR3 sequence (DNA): TGTGCCAGCTCACAACAGGGGGGCACTGAAGCTTTCTTT.